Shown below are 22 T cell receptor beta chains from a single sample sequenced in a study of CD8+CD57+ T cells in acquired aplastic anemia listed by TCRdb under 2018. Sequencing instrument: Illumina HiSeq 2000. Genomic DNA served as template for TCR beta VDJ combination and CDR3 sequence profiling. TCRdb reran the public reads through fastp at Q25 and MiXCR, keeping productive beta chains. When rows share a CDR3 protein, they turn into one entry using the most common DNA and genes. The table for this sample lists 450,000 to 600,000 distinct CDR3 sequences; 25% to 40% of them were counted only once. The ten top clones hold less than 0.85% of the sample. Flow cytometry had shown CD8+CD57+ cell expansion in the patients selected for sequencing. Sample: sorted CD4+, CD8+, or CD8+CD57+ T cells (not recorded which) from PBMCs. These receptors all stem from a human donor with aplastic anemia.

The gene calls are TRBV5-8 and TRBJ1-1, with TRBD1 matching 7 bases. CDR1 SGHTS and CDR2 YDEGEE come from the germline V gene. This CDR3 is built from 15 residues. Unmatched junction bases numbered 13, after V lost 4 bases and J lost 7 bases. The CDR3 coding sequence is TGTGCCAGCAGCCCAGGGGGGGGCGGCCTACATGAAGCTTTCTTT. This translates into CASSPGGGGLHEAFF.

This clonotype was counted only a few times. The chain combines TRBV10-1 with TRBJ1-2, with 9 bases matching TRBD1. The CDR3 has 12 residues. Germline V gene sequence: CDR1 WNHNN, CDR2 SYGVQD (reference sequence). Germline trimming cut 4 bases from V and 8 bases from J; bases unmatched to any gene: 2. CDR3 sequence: CASSGTGDGYTF. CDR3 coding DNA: TGCGCCAGCAGTGGGACAGGGGACGGCTACACCTTC.

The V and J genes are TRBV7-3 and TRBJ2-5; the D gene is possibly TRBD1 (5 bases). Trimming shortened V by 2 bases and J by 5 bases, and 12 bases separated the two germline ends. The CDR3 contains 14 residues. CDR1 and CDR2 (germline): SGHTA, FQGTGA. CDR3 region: CASSLSPKGETQYF. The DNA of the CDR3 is TGTGCCAGCAGCTTATCTCCTAAGGGGGAGACCCAGTACTTC. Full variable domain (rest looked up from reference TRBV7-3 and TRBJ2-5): GAGVSQTPSNKVTEKGKYVELRCDPISGHTALYWYRQSLGQGPEFLIYFQGTGAADDSGLPNDRFFAVRPEGSVSTLKIQRTERGDSAVYLCASSLSPKGETQYFGPGTRLLVL.

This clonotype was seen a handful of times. The CDR3 sequence: CATLAGAYEQYF. The CDR3 bases are TGTGCCACCCTAGCGGGGGCCTACGAGCAGTACTTC. The chain employs TRBV25-1 and TRBJ2-7, with TRBD2 matching over 10 bases. With V trimmed by 10 bases and J by 2 bases, 2 bases remained unmatched. CDR3 length equals 12 residues. CDR1 and CDR2 from the germline V gene are MGHDK and SYGVNS.

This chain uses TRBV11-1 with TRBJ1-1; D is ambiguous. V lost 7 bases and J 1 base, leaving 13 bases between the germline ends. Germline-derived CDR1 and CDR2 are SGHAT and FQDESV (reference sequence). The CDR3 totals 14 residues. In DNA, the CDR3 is TGTGCCAGCAAAAAAGATGCGCAGAACACTGAAGCTTTCTTT. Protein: CASKKDAQNTEAFF.

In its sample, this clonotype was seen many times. CDR3 in DNA: TGTGCCAGCACCGTCGGCTCAGCCTACGAGCAGTACTTC. Amino acid sequence: CASTVGSAYEQYF. This chain connects TRBV7-2 to TRBJ2-7; D not certain. The V and J ends lost 7 bases and 2 bases respectively, with 12 bases between them. The CDR3 runs to 13 residues. The germline gives CDR1 SGHTA, CDR2 FQGNSA.

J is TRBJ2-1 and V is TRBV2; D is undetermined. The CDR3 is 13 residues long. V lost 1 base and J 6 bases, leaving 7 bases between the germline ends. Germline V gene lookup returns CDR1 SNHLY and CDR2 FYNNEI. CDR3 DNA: TGTGCCAGCAGTGAAGAGGCTGGCAATGAGCAGTTCTTC. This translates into CASSEEAGNEQFF.

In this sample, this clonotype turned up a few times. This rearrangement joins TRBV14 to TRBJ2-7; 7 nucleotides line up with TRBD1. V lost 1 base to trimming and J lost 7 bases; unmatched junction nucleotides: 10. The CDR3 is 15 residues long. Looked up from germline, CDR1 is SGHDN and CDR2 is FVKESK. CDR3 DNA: TGTGCCAGCAGCCAAGGCTGGGACAGTTCTCAGGAGCAGTACTTC. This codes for CASSQGWDSSQEQYF.

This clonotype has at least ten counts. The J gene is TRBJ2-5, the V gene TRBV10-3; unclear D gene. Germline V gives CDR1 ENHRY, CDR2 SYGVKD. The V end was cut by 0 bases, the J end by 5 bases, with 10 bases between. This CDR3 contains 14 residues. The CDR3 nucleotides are TGTGCCATCAGTGAGTCGACTCTGGAGGAGACCCAGTACTTC. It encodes CAISESTLEETQYF.

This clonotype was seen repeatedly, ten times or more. The CDR3 protein is CASSPRQGPTTPYEQYF. Here the CDR3 DNA reads TGTGCCAGCAGCCCCAGACAGGGGCCTACAACACCCTACGAGCAGTACTTC. The rearrangement joins TRBV7-3 to TRBJ2-7, with 8 bases identical to TRBD1. CDR1 is SGHTA, CDR2 FQGTGA, per germline. CDR3 length equals 17 residues. Unmatched junction bases numbered 14, after V lost 5 bases and J lost 2 bases. Full variable domain (remainder filled in from reference TRBV7-3 and TRBJ2-7): GAGVSQTPSNKVTEKGKYVELRCDPISGHTALYWYRQSLGQGPEFLIYFQGTGAADDSGLPNDRFFAVRPEGSVSTLKIQRTERGDSAVYLCASSPRQGPTTPYEQYFGPGTRLTVT.

The CDR3 region has the DNA TGTGCCAGCAGCTTATCAGGGGAGGCTCCCAATTCACCCCTCCACTTT. This codes for CASSLSGEAPNSPLHF. The chain uses TRBV7-6 and TRBJ1-6, with D possibly TRBD1 on 6 matching bases. Germline V gene sequence: CDR1 SGHVS, CDR2 FNYEAQ. CDR3 size: 16 residues. Trimming removed 2 bases from V and 7 bases from J, with 15 bases in between. Full variable domain (missing parts from reference TRBV7-6 and TRBJ1-6): GAGVSQSPRYKVTKRGQDVALRCDPISGHVSLYWYRQALGQGPEFLTYFNYEAQQDKSGLPNDRFSAERPEGSISTLTIQRTEQRDSAMYRCASSLSGEAPNSPLHFGNGTRLTVT.

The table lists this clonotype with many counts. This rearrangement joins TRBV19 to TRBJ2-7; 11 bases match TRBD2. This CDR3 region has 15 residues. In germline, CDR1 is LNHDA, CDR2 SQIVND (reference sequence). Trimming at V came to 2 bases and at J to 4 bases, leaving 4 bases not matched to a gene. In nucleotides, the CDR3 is TGTGCCAGTAGTATATCGGGACTAGCGGAATACGAGCAGTACTTC. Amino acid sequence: CASSISGLAEYEQYF.

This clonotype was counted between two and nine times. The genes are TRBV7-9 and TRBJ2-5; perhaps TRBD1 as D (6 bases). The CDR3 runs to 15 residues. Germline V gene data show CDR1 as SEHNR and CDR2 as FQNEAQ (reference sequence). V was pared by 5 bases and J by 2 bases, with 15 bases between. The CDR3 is CASSTGTTRQETQYF. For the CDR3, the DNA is TGTGCCAGCAGCACCGGGACAACGCGGCAAGAGACCCAGTACTTC.

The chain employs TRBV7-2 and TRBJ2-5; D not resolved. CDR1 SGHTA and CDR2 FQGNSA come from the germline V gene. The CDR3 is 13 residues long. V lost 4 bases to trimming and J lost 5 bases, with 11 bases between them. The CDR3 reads CASSSKDRETQYF. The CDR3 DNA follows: TGTGCCAGCAGCTCCAAGGATCGGGAGACCCAGTACTTC.

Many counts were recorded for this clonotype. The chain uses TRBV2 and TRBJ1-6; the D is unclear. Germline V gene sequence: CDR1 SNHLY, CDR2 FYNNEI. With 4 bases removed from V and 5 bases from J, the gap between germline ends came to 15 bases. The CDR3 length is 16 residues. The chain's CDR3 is CASSAEFSRNNSPLHF. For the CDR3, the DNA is TGTGCCAGCAGTGCCGAATTCAGCAGGAATAATTCACCCCTCCACTTT.

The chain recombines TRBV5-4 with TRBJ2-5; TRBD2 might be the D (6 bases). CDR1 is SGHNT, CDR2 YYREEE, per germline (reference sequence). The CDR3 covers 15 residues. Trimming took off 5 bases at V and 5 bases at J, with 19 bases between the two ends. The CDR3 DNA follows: TGTGCCAGCAGGCCGGGGGTCTCCCCTGGGGAGACCCAGTACTTC. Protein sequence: CASRPGVSPGETQYF.

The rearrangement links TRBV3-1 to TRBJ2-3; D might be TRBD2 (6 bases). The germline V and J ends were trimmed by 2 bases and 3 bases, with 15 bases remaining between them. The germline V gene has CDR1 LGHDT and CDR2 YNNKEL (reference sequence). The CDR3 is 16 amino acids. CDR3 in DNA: TGTGCCAGCAGCCAATCTCCGACTAGGCCGACAGATACGCAGTATTTT. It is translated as CASSQSPTRPTDTQYF.

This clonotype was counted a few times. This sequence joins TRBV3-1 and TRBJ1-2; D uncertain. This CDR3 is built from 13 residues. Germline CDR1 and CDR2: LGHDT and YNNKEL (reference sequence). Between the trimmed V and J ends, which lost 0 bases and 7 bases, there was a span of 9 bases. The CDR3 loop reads CASSQELRRGYTF. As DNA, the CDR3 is TGTGCCAGCAGCCAAGAATTGAGACGTGGCTACACCTTC.

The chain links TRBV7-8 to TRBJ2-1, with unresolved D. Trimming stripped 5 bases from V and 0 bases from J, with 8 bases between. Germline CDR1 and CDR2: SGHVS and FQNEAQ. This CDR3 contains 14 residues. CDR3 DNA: TGTGCCAGCAGCCCAGTGAGCTCCTACAATGAGCAGTTCTTC. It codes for CASSPVSSYNEQFF.

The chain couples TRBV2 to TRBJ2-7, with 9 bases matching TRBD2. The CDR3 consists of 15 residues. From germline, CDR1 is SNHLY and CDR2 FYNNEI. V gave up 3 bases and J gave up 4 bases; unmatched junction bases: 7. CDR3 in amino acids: CASSDNAGGLYEQYF. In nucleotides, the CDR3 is TGTGCCAGCAGTGATAACGCGGGAGGGCTATACGAGCAGTACTTC.

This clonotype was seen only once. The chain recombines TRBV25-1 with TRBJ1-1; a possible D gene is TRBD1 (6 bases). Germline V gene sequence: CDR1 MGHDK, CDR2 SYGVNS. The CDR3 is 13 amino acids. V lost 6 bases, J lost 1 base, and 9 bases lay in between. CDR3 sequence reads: CASRGRGNTEAFF. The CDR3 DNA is TGTGCCAGCAGAGGCAGGGGGAACACTGAAGCTTTCTTT.

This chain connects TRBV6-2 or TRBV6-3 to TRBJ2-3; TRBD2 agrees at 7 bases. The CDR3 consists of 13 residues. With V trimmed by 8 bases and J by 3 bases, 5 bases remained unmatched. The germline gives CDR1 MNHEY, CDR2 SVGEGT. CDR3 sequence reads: CASVPGGTDTQYF. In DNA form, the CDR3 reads TGTGCCAGCGTCCCCGGGGGGACAGATACGCAGTATTTT.